The 14 T cell receptor beta chains listed next were all sequenced from one sample in a study of cytomegalovirus exposure and HLA in healthy donors. Use of 60 Vbeta and 13 Jbeta primers characterized the PCR. Some clones are missing from TCRdb's copy, which holds only in-frame ones; the method was immunoSEQ multiplex PCR. The table lists 130,000 to 150,000 clones, over 70% of them singletons. Sequencing was carried out using PBMCs. The receptor source for this set is a male donor in good health and CMV-seronegative.

The V call is TRBV10-3, the J call TRBJ2-3; D gene uncertain. The V gene lost 8 bases and the J gene lost 2 bases, with 11 bases spanning the gap. Germline-derived CDR1 and CDR2 are ENHRY and SYGVKD. This CDR3 is 13 amino acids long. Here the CDR3 reads CAIGPELTDTQYF. DNA for the CDR3: TGTGCCATCGGGCCAGAACTCACAGATACGCAGTATTTT.

This chain connects TRBV7-9 to TRBJ2-5, with D unresolved. The CDR3 is made up of 15 amino acids. V lost 1 base and J lost 0, with 9 bases in between. Germline V gene sequence: CDR1 SEHNR, CDR2 FQNEAQ (reference sequence). The CDR3 nucleotides are TGTGCCAGCAGCTTAGTCACTGAGTACCAAGAGACCCAGTACTTC. The encoded protein is CASSLVTEYQETQYF. Together with reference TRBV7-9 and TRBJ2-5, the CDR3 gives the full variable domain: DTGVSQNPRHKITKRGQNVTFRCDPISEHNRLYWYRQTLGQGPEFLTYFQNEAQLEKSRLLSDRFSAERPKGSFSTLEIQRTEQGDSAMYLCASSLVTEYQETQYFGPGTRLLVL.

As regards this clone: Other nucleotide sequences from this sample produce the same CDR3. CDR3 sequence reads: CASSPPDREHGYTF. Written as DNA, the CDR3 is TGTGCCAGCAGTCCCCCAGACAGGGAGCATGGCTACACCTTC. The V and J genes are TRBV28 and TRBJ1-2, with 7 positions matching TRBD1. The J segment lost 6 bases and the V segment lost 5 bases, leaving 9 bases of the junction unmatched. CDR1 MDHEN and CDR2 SYDVKM come from the germline V gene. The CDR3 has 14 amino acids.

The chain is built from TRBV6-5 and TRBJ2-1; the match to TRBD2 covers 10 bases. After removal of 5 bases from V and 5 bases from J, the junction contained 3 bases not matched to a gene. The germline V gene has CDR1 MNHEY and CDR2 SVGAGI. This CDR3 is built from 14 residues. Here the CDR3 reads CASSQSGGDNEQFF. DNA for the CDR3: TGTGCCAGCAGTCAAAGCGGGGGGGACAATGAGCAGTTCTTC.

The V call is TRBV27, the J call TRBJ2-3, with 7 bases fitting TRBD2. This CDR3 has 13 amino acids. Germline V gene data show CDR1 as MNHEY and CDR2 as SMNVEV (reference sequence). V lost 3 bases, J lost 7 bases, and 4 bases stayed unmatched. CDR3 amino acids: CASSFREGNTQYF. The CDR3 DNA sequence: TGTGCCAGCAGTTTCAGGGAGGGGAATACGCAGTATTTT.

V and J are TRBV7-9 and TRBJ2-1; the D gene is possibly TRBD2 (6 bases). This CDR3 region has 15 residues. CDR1 is SEHNR, CDR2 FQNEAQ, per germline (reference sequence). V dropped 3 bases and J dropped 9 bases, with 18 bases sitting between them. Written as DNA, the CDR3 is TGTGCCAGCAGCTTTAGGTGGGGGGAGGTGGGTGAGCAGTTCTTC. This translates into CASSFRWGEVGEQFF.

The rearrangement uses TRBV28 and TRBJ1-1; D possibly corresponds to TRBD1 (6 bases). The CDR3 has 13 residues. Trimming took off 7 bases at V and 5 bases at J, with 14 bases between the two ends. CDR1 is MDHEN and CDR2 is SYDVKM in the germline V gene. The CDR3 loop is CASKGDHRTEAFF. The CDR3 nucleotides read TGTGCCAGCAAGGGGGATCATCGGACTGAAGCTTTCTTT.

This clone occurred once. The chain recombines TRBV28 with TRBJ2-2; no definite D call. Trimming left V 5 bases short and J 4 bases short, with 11 bases between. This CDR3 has 14 residues. Germline CDR1 MDHEN, CDR2 SYDVKM. The CDR3 reads CASSHRLSTGELFF. Here the CDR3 DNA reads TGTGCCAGCAGTCACCGACTGAGCACCGGGGAGCTGTTTTTT. Combining the CDR3 with reference TRBV28 and TRBJ2-2 gives the whole variable domain DVKVTQSSRYLVKRTGEKVFLECVQDMDHENMFWYRQDPGLGLRLIYFSYDVKMKEKGDIPEGYSVSREKKERFSLILESASTNQTSMYLCASSHRLSTGELFFGEGSRLTVL.

The chain links TRBV6-5 to TRBJ2-7; 7 bases map to TRBD2. The CDR3 length is 13 residues. The V and J ends lost 6 bases and 4 bases, in that order; junction bases with no gene match: 6. Germline CDR1 and CDR2: MNHEY and SVGAGI. The CDR3 region is CASSRLAGYEQYF. The CDR3 region has the DNA TGTGCCAGCAGCAGACTAGCTGGTTACGAGCAGTACTTC.

The V call is TRBV9, the J call TRBJ2-2; TRBD1 matches 8 bases. Looked up from germline, CDR1 is SGDLS and CDR2 is YYNGEE. CDR3 length equals 16 residues. Trimming removed 3 bases from V and 6 bases from J; junction bases left unmatched: 10. The CDR3 here is CASSARQGTFPGELFF. Here the CDR3 DNA reads TGTGCCAGCAGCGCCAGACAGGGGACCTTTCCCGGGGAGCTGTTTTTT.

The rearrangement joins TRBV7-3 to TRBJ1-2, with TRBD1 identical over 7 bases. Germline loops: CDR1 SGHTA, CDR2 FQGTGA. With V trimmed by 3 bases and J by 7 bases, 11 bases remained unmatched. The CDR3 extends over 15 amino acids. The CDR3 bases are TGTGCCAGCAGCTTGAGATGGGACAGTTTGATTGGCTACACCTTC. Translating it yields CASSLRWDSLIGYTF. Variable domain in full (rest from reference TRBV7-3 and TRBJ1-2): GAGVSQTPSNKVTEKGKYVELRCDPISGHTALYWYRQSLGQGPEFLIYFQGTGAADDSGLPNDRFFAVRPEGSVSTLKIQRTERGDSAVYLCASSLRWDSLIGYTFGSGTRLTVV.

This chain joins TRBV2 and TRBJ2-2; no firm D call. The CDR3 covers 12 residues. Germline CDR1 and CDR2: SNHLY and FYNNEI. Trimming took 4 bases from V and 3 from J, leaving 3 bases between them. CDR3 loop: CASSGDTGELFF. The CDR3 DNA reads as TGTGCCAGCAGTGGAGACACCGGGGAGCTGTTTTTT.

The rearrangement joins TRBV5-1 to TRBJ2-1; TRBD2 matches at 8 bases. Germline V lookup: CDR1 SGHRS, CDR2 YFSETQ. V lost 0 bases to trimming and J lost 6 bases; unmatched junction nucleotides: 5. CDR3 size: 15 residues. The CDR3 spells CASSLGAGGGNEQFF. The CDR3 nucleotides read TGCGCCAGCAGCTTGGGGGCGGGAGGAGGCAATGAGCAGTTCTTC.

This clone has at least ten counts. This rearrangement joins TRBV29-1 to TRBJ1-1; D perhaps matches TRBD1 (5 bases). Germline values: CDR1 SQVTM, CDR2 ANQGSEA. CDR3 size: 12 residues. V was cut by 4 bases and J by 6 bases, with 12 bases left in between. CDR3 residues: CSVGAGIAEAFF. CDR3 coding DNA: TGCAGCGTTGGGGCAGGGATCGCTGAAGCTTTCTTT.